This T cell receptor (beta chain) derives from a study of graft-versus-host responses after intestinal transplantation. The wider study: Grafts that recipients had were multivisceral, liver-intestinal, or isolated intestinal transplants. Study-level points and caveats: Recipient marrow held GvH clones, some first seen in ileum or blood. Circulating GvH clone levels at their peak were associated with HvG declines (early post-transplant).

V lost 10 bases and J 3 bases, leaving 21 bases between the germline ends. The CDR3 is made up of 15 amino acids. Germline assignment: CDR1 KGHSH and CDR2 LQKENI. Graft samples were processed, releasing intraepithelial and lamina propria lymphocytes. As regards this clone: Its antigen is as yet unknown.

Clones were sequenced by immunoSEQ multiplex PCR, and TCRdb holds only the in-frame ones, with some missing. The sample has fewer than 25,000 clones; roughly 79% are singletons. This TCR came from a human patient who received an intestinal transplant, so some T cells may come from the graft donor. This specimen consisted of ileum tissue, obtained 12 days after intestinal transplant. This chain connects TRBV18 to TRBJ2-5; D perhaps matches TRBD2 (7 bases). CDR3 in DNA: TGTGCCACCTCCACAGGGACTACGGGCGAAGAGACCCAGTACTTC. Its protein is CATSTGTTGEETQYF.